Each of the 17 T cell receptor beta chains below was sequenced from the same sample in a study of shared clonotypes between healthy human individuals. The data were produced by immunoSEQ multiplex PCR, yet TCRdb's version contains in-frame clones alone and is incomplete. Among approximately 740,000 clones listed, 90% to 95% were seen once. In the naive CD8 group, cells lacked CD45RO and were positively selected for CCR7, so terminally differentiated effector memory CD45RA+ cells were left out. Sequences were obtained from naive CD8+ T cells sorted from blood. These TCRs come from a young man in good health.

CDR3 sequence (DNA): TGCAGCGTTGATGGCCCCCACGACGGGCGGGACTATGGCTACACCTTC. Residues: CSVDGPHDGRDYGYTF. V is TRBV29-1 and J is TRBJ1-2; no clear D gene. With 3 bases removed from V and 3 bases from J, the gap between germline ends came to 20 bases. The CDR3 consists of 16 residues. Germline CDR1 reads SQVTM; CDR2 reads ANQGSEA.

The chain recombines TRBV27 with TRBJ2-5; TRBD2 agrees at 9 bases. The CDR3 consists of 16 residues. The trim removed 3 bases at V and 4 bases at J, leaving 9 bases unmatched. Germline CDR1 and CDR2: MNHEY and SMNVEV (reference sequence). The DNA of the CDR3 is TGTGCCAGCAGTTTTTCTAGCGGGACATGGCGAGAGACCCAGTACTTC. Protein product: CASSFSSGTWRETQYF.

The table lists this clone with a count of one. The chain couples TRBV7-2 to TRBJ1-5; TRBD1 aligns across 7 bases. The ends lost 2 bases at V and 4 bases at J; junction bases unmatched: 2. This CDR3 is 14 amino acids long. Germline-derived CDR1 and CDR2 are SGHTA and FQGNSA. The CDR3 is CASSLPQGNQPQHF. DNA of the CDR3: TGTGCCAGCAGCTTACCACAGGGGAATCAGCCCCAGCATTTT.

This chain uses TRBV7-9 with TRBJ1-5, with D possibly TRBD1 on 6 matching bases. The CDR3 runs 14 residues. Trimming removed 6 bases from V and 4 bases from J, with 13 bases in between. Per germline, CDR1 SEHNR and CDR2 FQNEAQ (reference sequence). CDR3 DNA sequence: TGTGCCAGCAGTTCCGGGACAACAAATCAGCCCCAGCATTTT. Its protein product is CASSSGTTNQPQHF.

Turning to this clone: This likely traces to a read error, being one base from a far larger clone. Other DNA variants within this sample encode the same CDR3. The chain recombines TRBV7-9 with TRBJ1-2; D gene ambiguous. V was shortened by 1 base and J by 3 bases, with 0 bases between the two germline ends. The CDR3 has 11 amino acids. CDR1 SEHNR and CDR2 FQNEAQ come from the germline V gene (reference sequence). CDR3 DNA sequence: TGTGCCAGCAGCTTAGACTATGGCTACACCTTC. This sequence encodes CASSLDYGYTF.

This clone was observed once. This CDR3 is also generated by other DNA sequences in the sample. This sequence joins TRBV28 and TRBJ2-5; D might be TRBD1 (5 bases). The V end was cut by 6 bases, the J end by 1 base, with 12 bases between. The CDR3 sequence is 14 residues long. Germline CDR1 reads MDHEN; CDR2 reads SYDVKM. DNA for the CDR3: TGTGCCAGCAGCTCGCCAGGGTTCCAAGAGACCCAGTACTTC. It translates to CASSSPGFQETQYF.

The rearrangement uses TRBV15 and TRBJ2-7, with D possibly TRBD2 on 6 matching bases. The CDR3 is 14 amino acids. Germline V CDR1 and CDR2: LNHNV, YYDKDF (reference sequence). V lost 6 bases and J 5 bases, leaving 17 bases between the germline ends. The CDR3 sequence is CATRKGGTPHEQYF. Written as DNA, the CDR3 is TGTGCCACCAGGAAGGGCGGGACCCCCCACGAGCAGTACTTC.

This sequence joins TRBV4-1 and TRBJ1-4; possible D gene TRBD1, 6 bases. CDR3 size: 13 residues. Germline V gene lookup returns CDR1 MGHRA and CDR2 YSYEKL. The germline V and J ends were trimmed by 4 bases and 6 bases, with 9 bases remaining between them. CDR3 coding DNA: TGCGCCAGCAGCCGGTCAGGGGATGAAAAACTGTTTTTT. This sequence encodes CASSRSGDEKLFF.

The DNA of the CDR3 is TGTGCCAGTCAAGAGAAACTAGCGGGAGGGCCGGCTCCCCACGAGCAGTACTTC. This encodes CASQEKLAGGPAPHEQYF. The gene calls are TRBV19 and TRBJ2-7, with 13 bases identical to TRBD2. The CDR3 is made up of 18 amino acids. Looked up from germline, CDR1 is LNHDA and CDR2 is SQIVND (reference sequence). J lost 5 bases, V lost 8 bases, and 18 bases had no gene match.

The chain carries TRBV7-9 and TRBJ2-7; D might be TRBD1 or TRBD2, each matching 6 bases. This CDR3 is built from 13 residues. V gave up 7 bases and J gave up 3 bases, with 13 bases separating them. Germline CDR1 is SEHNR and CDR2 is FQNEAQ (reference sequence). CDR3 amino acids: CASTGGRGYEQYF. The DNA for the CDR3 is TGTGCCAGCACCGGGGGCAGGGGCTACGAGCAGTACTTC.

This clone was seen just once. The chain uses TRBV27 and TRBJ2-4; 10 positions agree with TRBD2. Germline loops: CDR1 MNHEY, CDR2 SMNVEV (reference sequence). The V segment lost 4 bases and the J segment 7 bases; nucleotides outside the gene matches: 4. The CDR3 length is 14 residues. CDR3 coding DNA: TGTGCCAGCAGTTCTAGCGGGGGCGGGAACATTCAGTACTTC. Residues: CASSSSGGGNIQYF.

V gene TRBV27 combines with J gene TRBJ1-5; TRBD1 is a possible D gene (5 bases). CDR1 and CDR2 from the germline V gene are MNHEY and SMNVEV (reference sequence). The CDR3 loop spans 15 amino acids. V lost 0 bases and J 5 bases, leaving 11 bases between the germline ends. CDR3 amino acids: CASSLSGTVDQPQHF. The CDR3, as DNA: TGTGCCAGCAGTTTATCGGGGACGGTGGATCAGCCCCAGCATTTT.

The chain has TRBV7-9 and TRBJ2-7; D might be TRBD2 (6 bases). The CDR3 is 14 amino acids. In germline, CDR1 is SEHNR, CDR2 FQNEAQ (reference sequence). Trimming shortened V by 8 bases and J by 3 bases, and 17 bases separated the two germline ends. The CDR3 is CASARPGLVYEQYF. Here the CDR3 DNA reads TGTGCCAGCGCTAGGCCGGGACTGGTCTACGAGCAGTACTTC.

CDR3 sequence reads: CATSARGGSYYEQYF. The CDR3 coding sequence is TGTGCCACCAGCGCAAGGGGGGGGAGTTATTACGAGCAGTACTTC. The chain combines TRBV15 with TRBJ2-7; D may be TRBD2 (7 bases). Germline CDR1 reads LNHNV; CDR2 reads YYDKDF (reference sequence). V lost 5 bases and J lost 4, with 18 bases in between. This CDR3 is 15 amino acids long.

For this clone: At the DNA level, this CDR3 is encoded by other sequences in the same sample as well. The rearrangement joins TRBV19 to TRBJ1-5; no firm D call. The CDR3 sequence is 12 residues long. Germline CDR1 is LNHDA and CDR2 is SQIVND (reference sequence). Deletions cut 7 bases from V and 4 bases from J, with 8 bases between. CDR3 nucleotide sequence: TGTGCCAGTACGGAGGGTAATCAGCCCCAGCATTTT. It is translated as CASTEGNQPQHF.

This chain connects TRBV29-1 to TRBJ2-5; D possibly matches TRBD1 or TRBD2 (6 bases each). V was pared by 5 bases and J by 2 bases, with 27 bases between. Germline CDR1 SQVTM, CDR2 ANQGSEA. This CDR3 spans 18 amino acids. The DNA for the CDR3 is TGCAGCGTTAGGGGGTCCCTAAGCACCCTAGCGCTACAAGAGACCCAGTACTTC. This encodes CSVRGSLSTLALQETQYF.

The chain has TRBV27 and TRBJ2-7, with 9 bases fitting TRBD2. Germline assignment: CDR1 MNHEY and CDR2 SMNVEV (reference sequence). CDR3 length: 15 amino acids. V shed 4 bases, J shed 4 bases, and the junction held 8 bases outside the gene matches. The CDR3 protein is CASSSSGLADYEQYF. The CDR3 region has the DNA TGTGCCAGCAGTTCCTCGGGACTAGCTGATTACGAGCAGTACTTC.